These 4 T cell receptor beta chains were sequenced from one sample in a study of T-cell reconstitution after alpha-beta-depleted transplantation in children. Molecular barcoding with unique molecular identifiers was used for the TCRbeta library. TCRdb passed the PCR reads through MiXCR, listing each CDR3 protein once. Counted here are approximately 520,000 distinct CDR3 sequences, around 10% occurring once; the ten biggest clones make up less than 15%. Specimen: PBMCs, mostly from graft donor cells, collected 180 days after TCRalphabeta/CD19-depleted stem cell transplant. These receptors were taken from a female patient between 2 and 10 years old who had a stem cell transplant for aplastic anemia, so the T cells may come from the graft donor.

This clonotype was detected ten times or more. The CDR3 nucleotides read TGTGCCAGCACCCGACTAGCGGGGACCTACGAGCAGTACGTC. Its protein product is CASTRLAGTYEQYV. The chain couples TRBV14 to TRBJ2-7, with 11 positions matching TRBD2. The CDR3 is made up of 14 amino acids. V lost 7 bases, J lost 2 bases, and 4 bases stayed unmatched. The germline gives CDR1 SGHDN, CDR2 FVKESK.

This clonotype appeared a few times. The chain links TRBV29-1 to TRBJ2-4; TRBD2 matches 8 bases. The CDR3 length is 17 residues. From germline, CDR1 is SQVTM and CDR2 ANQGSEA. Here the CDR3 reads CIPRVAGGWLAKNIQYF. CDR3 DNA sequence: TGCATCCCCCGGGTTGCGGGGGGATGGTTAGCCAAAAACATTCAGTACTTC.

CDR3 coding DNA: TGTGCCAGCAGCCAAGGGGAGATCCGGCTTAAACCCCTCCACTTT. Translating it yields CASSQGEIRLKPLHF. The chain uses TRBV3-1 and TRBJ1-6; D unclear. Germline CDR1 LGHDT, CDR2 YNNKEL (reference sequence). This CDR3 spans 15 amino acids. Deletions cut 1 base from V and 12 bases from J, with 16 bases between. Variable domain in full (rest from reference TRBV3-1 and TRBJ1-6): DTAVSQTPKYLVTQMGNDKSIKCEQNLGHDTMYWYKQDSKKFLKIMFSYNNKELIINETVPNRFSPKSPDKAHLNLHINSLELGDSAVYFCASSQGEIRLKPLHFGNGTRLTVT.

This clonotype came up a few times. The chain carries TRBV9 and TRBJ1-2; maybe TRBD1 (6 bases). V was shortened by 0 bases and J by 6 bases, with 18 bases between the two germline ends. This CDR3 is built from 16 residues. The germline CDR1 and CDR2 sequences are SGDLS and YYNGEE. The CDR3 DNA is TGTGCCAGCAGCGTAGAGGTCAACCAGGGGACGGATGGCTACACCTTC. Its translation: CASSVEVNQGTDGYTF.